These 17 T cell receptor beta chains came from one sample sequenced in a study of CD8+ T cells in alopecia areata (dated by TCRdb to about 2018). Sample time point, as interpreted from the label and publication: 24 weeks on oral tofacitinib. This specimen's treatment or condition label, per the study, means: oral pan-JAK inhibitor, 5-10 mg twice daily. Library method: the immunoSEQ multiplex PCR assay. To provide template for TCR sequencing, every sample had RNA extracted and reverse transcribed into cDNA. TCRdb's version of the immuneACCESS table is confined to in-frame rearrangements and falls short of the full clone set. An unresolved V gene accounts for under half of the shortfall where checked; the remainder is of unknown origin. The sample includes about 110,000 clones, with 84% observed a single time. Around 25% of the sample comes from the top ten. The input for sequencing was CD8+ T cells sorted from blood, taken at week 24, from a patient treated with tofacitinib. The receptor source for this set is a human donor with alopecia areata.

The chain is built from TRBV29-1 and TRBJ1-2; maybe TRBD1 (6 bases). The germline V gene has CDR1 SQVTM and CDR2 ANQGSEA. Trimming pared 7 bases from V and 8 bases from J, leaving 14 bases between. CDR3 size: 11 residues. The CDR3 here is CSALMGGGYTF. The CDR3 DNA is TGCAGCGCCCTCATGGGGGGCGGCTACACCTTC.

This clone was detected only once. This chain uses TRBV13 with TRBJ1-2; no clear D. V was shortened by 3 bases and J by 1 base, with 9 bases between the two germline ends. Germline V gene lookup returns CDR1 PRHDT and CDR2 FYEKMQ (reference sequence). The CDR3 covers 14 residues. The CDR3 protein is CASSFRVNNYGYTF. The DNA for the CDR3 is TGTGCCAGCAGCTTCCGGGTCAATAACTATGGCTACACCTTC.

V is TRBV4-1 and J is TRBJ1-5; 9 nucleotides agree with TRBD1. V lost 8 bases and J lost 5; bases outside the gene matches: 4. This CDR3 is built from 13 residues. Germline V CDR1 and CDR2: MGHRA, YSYEKL. The CDR3 DNA follows: TGCGCCAGCCAACAGGGGGCAGATCAGCCCCAGCATTTT. Its protein product is CASQQGADQPQHF.

V and J are TRBV7-8 and TRBJ2-7; 8 bases fit TRBD2. Germline loops: CDR1 SGHVS, CDR2 FQNEAQ. This CDR3 has 15 amino acids. J gave up 0 bases and V 7 bases, and 8 bases lay outside the gene matches. As DNA, the CDR3 is TGTGCCAGCACCCTGGTAGCGGGGAGCTCCTACGAGCAGTACTTC. Its protein is CASTLVAGSSYEQYF. Combining the CDR3 with reference TRBV7-8 and TRBJ2-7 gives the whole variable domain GAGVSQSPRYKVAKRGQDVALRCDPISGHVSLFWYQQALGQGPEFLTYFQNEAQLDKSGLPSDRFFAERPEGSVSTLKIQRTQQEDSAVYLCASTLVAGSSYEQYFGPGTRLTVT.

The chain couples TRBV4-3 to TRBJ2-1; 8 nucleotides agree with TRBD2. CDR3 length: 15 amino acids. Trimming cost V 2 bases and J 4 bases; bases outside gene matches: 4. Germline lookup yields CDR1 LGHNA and CDR2 YSLEER. The CDR3 sequence is CASSQIAGSYNEQFF. The CDR3, as DNA: TGCGCCAGCAGCCAAATAGCGGGGAGTTACAATGAGCAGTTCTTC.

This clone was detected only once. The chain is built from TRBV19 and TRBJ2-1, with a possible D match to TRBD1 (5 bases). The CDR3 runs 14 residues. Germline CDR1 is LNHDA and CDR2 is SQIVND (reference sequence). V was pared by 1 base and J by 4 bases, with 8 bases between. In nucleotides, the CDR3 is TGTGCCAGTAGTATAGGGGGCAGTTACAATGAGCAGTTCTTC. This translates into CASSIGGSYNEQFF.

The sample holds a few counts of this clone. The chain couples TRBV27 to TRBJ1-6; D unclear. The CDR3 is 16 amino acids. V was cut by 5 bases and J by 5 bases, with 16 bases left in between. Germline values: CDR1 MNHEY, CDR2 SMNVEV (reference sequence). CDR3 region: CASSPHRWRDNSPLHF. CDR3 DNA: TGTGCCAGCAGTCCTCATCGGTGGCGGGATAATTCACCCCTCCACTTT.

This chain links TRBV6-1 with TRBJ2-3; possibly TRBD1 for D (5 bases). Germline V gene sequence: CDR1 MNHNS, CDR2 SASEGT. The CDR3 sequence is 17 residues long. Trimming stripped 2 bases from V and 2 bases from J, with 17 bases between. CDR3 sequence reads: CASSELGLKLFTDTQYF. CDR3 in DNA: TGTGCCAGCAGTGAATTGGGGCTGAAACTTTTCACAGATACGCAGTATTTT.

J is TRBJ2-2 and V is TRBV7-9, with 8 bases lining up with TRBD2. Germline V lookup: CDR1 SEHNR, CDR2 FQNEAQ (reference sequence). The CDR3 is made up of 16 amino acids. Losses at the gene ends were 4 bases for V and 0 bases for J; bases not matched to a gene: 4. This chain's CDR3 is CASSYPGGANTGELFF. In nucleotides, the CDR3 is TGTGCCAGCAGCTACCCCGGGGGGGCGAACACCGGGGAGCTGTTTTTT.

The V call is TRBV7-9, the J call TRBJ2-7; the D gene is possibly TRBD1 (6 bases). This CDR3 has 13 amino acids. Germline V gene lookup returns CDR1 SEHNR and CDR2 FQNEAQ (reference sequence). V lost 3 bases to trimming and J lost 5 bases, with 11 bases between them. The CDR3 protein is CASSFGTMDEQYF. As DNA, the CDR3 is TGTGCCAGCAGCTTCGGGACAATGGACGAGCAGTACTTC.

The chain recombines TRBV27 with TRBJ2-3; D might be TRBD2 (5 bases). Germline loops: CDR1 MNHEY, CDR2 SMNVEV (reference sequence). V was pared by 5 bases and J by 1 base, with 22 bases between. The CDR3 is 18 amino acids. The DNA of the CDR3 is TGTGCCAGCAGTGGGTGGCCCCCCCGGGGTCTTGGCACAGATACGCAGTATTTT. As protein: CASSGWPPRGLGTDTQYF.

This clone was seen a few times. The chain has TRBV7-9 and TRBJ1-5; 7 bases are a match to TRBD1. Germline trimming cut 0 bases from V and 1 base from J; bases unmatched to any gene: 6. The CDR3 consists of 17 residues. CDR1 and CDR2 (germline): SEHNR, FQNEAQ (reference sequence). The CDR3 sequence: CASSLAPTQGSNQPQHF. DNA of the CDR3: TGTGCCAGCAGCTTAGCCCCCACACAGGGGAGCAATCAGCCCCAGCATTTT. Variable domain in full (rest from reference TRBV7-9 and TRBJ1-5): DTGVSQNPRHKITKRGQNVTFRCDPISEHNRLYWYRQTLGQGPEFLTYFQNEAQLEKSRLLSDRFSAERPKGSFSTLEIQRTEQGDSAMYLCASSLAPTQGSNQPQHFGDGTRLSIL.

The chain employs TRBV7-9 and TRBJ2-3; D unresolved. Germline CDR1 reads SEHNR; CDR2 reads FQNEAQ (reference sequence). V lost 5 bases to trimming and J lost 1 base, with 13 bases between them. The CDR3 sequence is 15 residues long. In nucleotides, the CDR3 is TGTGCCAGCAGCGCCGAGGACGTCGGCACAGATACGCAGTATTTT. It translates to CASSAEDVGTDTQYF.

This chain links TRBV4-2 with TRBJ2-3, with D uncertain. The germline V and J ends were trimmed by 2 bases and 2 bases, with 5 bases remaining between them. Germline values: CDR1 LGHNA, CDR2 YNFKEQ. The CDR3 contains 13 residues. CDR3 sequence (DNA): TGTGCCAGCAGCCAATGGGTCACAGATACGCAGTATTTT. Encoded protein: CASSQWVTDTQYF.

The rearrangement links TRBV23-1 to TRBJ2-3; weak D call: TRBD1 (6 bases). TRBV23-1 belongs to the ORF category, with a function that is uncertain. This CDR3 is 13 amino acids long. With 11 bases removed from V and 6 bases from J, the gap between germline ends came to 18 bases. The DNA of the CDR3 is TGCGCCGCCCCGGGCAGGGGAACGGATACGCAGTATTTT. Translation: CAAPGRGTDTQYF.

CDR3 sequence: CASSLGGQPYEQYF. DNA for the CDR3: TGTGCCAGCAGCCTTGGGGGACAGCCCTACGAGCAGTACTTC. The rearrangement joins TRBV13 to TRBJ2-7; 7 bases line up with TRBD1. Trimming at V came to 5 bases and at J to 2 bases, leaving 6 bases not matched to a gene. Germline V gene data show CDR1 as PRHDT and CDR2 as FYEKMQ (reference sequence). This CDR3 spans 14 amino acids.

V and J are TRBV7-8 and TRBJ2-7; a possible D gene is TRBD2 (6 bases). V was pared by 3 bases and J by 4 bases, with 16 bases between. Germline CDR1 reads SGHVS; CDR2 reads FQNEAQ. The CDR3 runs to 15 residues. This CDR3 is CASSFRVADSYEQYF. The CDR3 DNA reads TGTGCCAGCAGCTTTCGGGTAGCGGATTCTTACGAGCAGTACTTC.